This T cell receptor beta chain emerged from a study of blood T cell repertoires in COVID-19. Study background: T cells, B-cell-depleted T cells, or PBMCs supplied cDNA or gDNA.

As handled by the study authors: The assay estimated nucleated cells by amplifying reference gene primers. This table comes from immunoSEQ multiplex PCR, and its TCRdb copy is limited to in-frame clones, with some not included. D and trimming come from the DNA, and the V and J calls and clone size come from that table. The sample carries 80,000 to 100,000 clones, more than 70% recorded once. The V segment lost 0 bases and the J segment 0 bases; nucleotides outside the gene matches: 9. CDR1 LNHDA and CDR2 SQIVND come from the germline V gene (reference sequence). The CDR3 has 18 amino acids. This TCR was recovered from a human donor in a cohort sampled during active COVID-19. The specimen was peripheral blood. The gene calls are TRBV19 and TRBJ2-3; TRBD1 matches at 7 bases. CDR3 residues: CASSIDGTRRGSTDTQYF. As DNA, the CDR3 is TGTGCCAGTAGTATAGATGGAACCCGCAGGGGGAGCACAGATACGCAGTATTTT.